Following are 17 T cell receptor beta chains from one sample sequenced in a study of OX40 agonist ivuxolimab in advanced cancers. TCRdb's table, derived via immunoSEQ multiplex PCR, lists solely in-frame clones and lacks some. The sample holds some 49,000 clones, 70% to 90% seen once. This specimen was CD4+ or CD8+ T cells sorted from blood, taken in a trial of the OX40 agonist ivuxolimab. The receptors originated from an adult with an advanced solid tumor such as melanoma, head and neck, liver or kidney cancer.

The sample holds one count of this clone. CDR3 sequence reads: CASSRYRVLLGYTF. CDR3 coding DNA: TGTGCCAGCAGTCGTTACAGGGTCCTACTTGGCTACACCTTC. This chain connects TRBV28 to TRBJ1-2, with D perhaps matching TRBD1 (6 bases). Trimming removed 5 bases from V and 7 bases from J, with 17 bases in between. Germline CDR1 and CDR2: MDHEN and SYDVKM. This CDR3 has 14 amino acids.

The CDR3 region is CASSLDGNQPQHF. In DNA form, the CDR3 reads TGTGCCAGCAGCTTAGACGGTAATCAGCCCCAGCATTTT. J is TRBJ1-5 and V is TRBV11-2, with D unclear. Per germline, CDR1 SGHAT and CDR2 FQNNGV. V gave up 0 bases and J gave up 4 bases, with 4 bases separating them. This CDR3 spans 13 amino acids. Based on the CDR3 plus reference TRBV11-2 and TRBJ1-5, the full variable domain is EAGVAQSPRYKIIEKRQSVAFWCNPISGHATLYWYQQILGQGPKLLIQFQNNGVVDDSQLPKDRFSAERLKGVDSTLKIQPAKLEDSAVYLCASSLDGNQPQHFGDGTRLSIL.

In DNA, the CDR3 is TGTGCCAGCAGCTCAATGACTAGCGGGACCTACGAGCAGTACTTC. It yields the protein CASSSMTSGTYEQYF. The chain is built from TRBV5-4 and TRBJ2-7; TRBD2 aligns across 11 bases. Unmatched junction bases numbered 4, after V lost 3 bases and J lost 2 bases. This CDR3 has 15 residues. Germline CDR1 SGHNT, CDR2 YYREEE (reference sequence).

The chain couples TRBV11-3 to TRBJ1-2; possibly TRBD1 for D (6 bases). This CDR3 is 14 amino acids long. Germline CDR1 SGHNT, CDR2 YENEEA. The ends were cut back, 6 bases at V and 10 bases at J, with 21 bases in the middle. CDR3 in amino acids: CASRPTGTFSNYTF. CDR3 sequence (DNA): TGTGCCAGCAGACCAACCGGGACATTCTCTAACTACACCTTC. Full variable domain (rest looked up from reference TRBV11-3 and TRBJ1-2): EAGVVQSPRYKIIEKKQPVAFWCNPISGHNTLYWYLQNLGQGPELLIRYENEEAVDDSQLPKDRFSAERLKGVDSTLKIQPAELGDSAVYLCASRPTGTFSNYTFGSGTRLTVV.

This chain connects TRBV14 to TRBJ2-1, with 7 bases identical to TRBD1. Germline values: CDR1 SGHDN, CDR2 FVKESK. Unmatched junction bases numbered 2, after V lost 0 bases and J lost 6 bases. The CDR3 is 14 residues long. For the CDR3, the DNA is TGTGCCAGCAGCCAAGAACAGGGGCTCAATGAGCAGTTCTTC. Translated: CASSQEQGLNEQFF. Full variable domain (outside the CDR3, taken from reference TRBV14 and TRBJ2-1): EAGVTQFPSHSVIEKGQTVTLRCDPISGHDNLYWYRRVMGKEIKFLLHFVKESKQDESGMPNNRFLAERTGGTYSTLKVQPAELEDSGVYFCASSQEQGLNEQFFGPGTRLTVL.

The rearrangement uses TRBV6-6 and TRBJ2-7; perhaps TRBD1 as D (6 bases). Trimming took off 5 bases at V and 5 bases at J, with 13 bases between the two ends. The CDR3 consists of 13 residues. From germline, CDR1 is MNHNY and CDR2 SVGAGI (reference sequence). CDR3 nucleotides: TGTGCCAGCAGTGACGGGACACTTGACGAGCAGTACTTC. Protein: CASSDGTLDEQYF.

As for this clone: The identical CDR3 is also encoded by other nucleotide sequences in the sample. CDR3 sequence (DNA): TGTGCCAGCAGTTTAGGACAGAACACTGAAGCTTTCTTT. Its protein product is CASSLGQNTEAFF. The chain employs TRBV27 and TRBJ1-1; possibly TRBD1 for D (5 bases). CDR1 MNHEY and CDR2 SMNVEV come from the germline V gene (reference sequence). This CDR3 has 13 residues. The ends were cut back, 2 bases at V and 1 base at J, with 5 bases in the middle.

This sequence joins TRBV6-4 and TRBJ2-3, with unresolved D. The germline gives CDR1 MRHNA, CDR2 SNTAGT. The V and J ends lost 8 bases and 6 bases respectively, with 21 bases between them. The length of the CDR3 is 15 residues. This CDR3 reads CASPIWKRTGDTQYF. The CDR3 DNA is TGTGCCAGCCCTATCTGGAAGAGGACCGGGGATACGCAGTATTTT.

The chain has TRBV7-2 and TRBJ1-1, with D tentatively TRBD1 (5 bases). V lost 8 bases and J 4 bases, leaving 17 bases between the germline ends. Germline CDR1 SGHTA, CDR2 FQGNSA. CDR3 length: 14 amino acids. CDR3 coding DNA: TGTGCCAGCGCCCCAACAGGCCCGAGCACTGAAGCTTTCTTT. Protein sequence: CASAPTGPSTEAFF.

The chain carries TRBV4-1 and TRBJ2-7, with D perhaps matching TRBD1 or TRBD2 (5 bases each). Germline loops: CDR1 MGHRA, CDR2 YSYEKL. V was clipped by 0 bases and J by 2 bases, with 11 bases between them. The CDR3 is made up of 15 amino acids. CDR3: CASSQEWPGPYEQYF. The DNA for the CDR3 is TGCGCCAGCAGCCAAGAATGGCCGGGACCCTACGAGCAGTACTTC.

The chain uses TRBV11-3 and TRBJ2-5; the D is unclear. V was clipped by 3 bases and J by 3 bases, with 17 bases between them. This CDR3 comprises 16 residues. Germline V gene sequence: CDR1 SGHNT, CDR2 YENEEA. DNA of the CDR3: TGTGCCAGCAGCTTGAGTGCCGTAGGGTCTAAAGAGACCCAGTACTTC. This translates into CASSLSAVGSKETQYF.

The chain has TRBV7-2 and TRBJ2-7, with D uncertain. The CDR3 length is 14 residues. Germline CDR1 is SGHTA and CDR2 is FQGNSA. Trimming removed 1 base from V and 3 bases from J, with 10 bases in between. CDR3 DNA sequence: TGTGCCAGCAGCTTAGTTGGGCCGGGCTACGAGCAGTACTTC. It encodes CASSLVGPGYEQYF.

J is TRBJ2-5 and V is TRBV4-3, with D possibly TRBD1 on 6 matching bases. The CDR3 is 15 residues long. The V and J ends lost 2 bases and 5 bases respectively, with 15 bases between them. Looked up from germline, CDR1 is LGHNA and CDR2 is YSLEER. Here the CDR3 reads CASSQRTEGSETQYF. CDR3 coding DNA: TGCGCCAGCAGCCAACGGACAGAGGGTAGCGAGACCCAGTACTTC.

The CDR3 sequence: CASSLRTSGQETQYF. The CDR3 DNA reads as TGTGCCAGCAGCTTAAGGACTAGCGGCCAAGAGACCCAGTACTTC. This rearrangement joins TRBV7-6 to TRBJ2-5; 10 bases are a match to TRBD2. This CDR3 has 15 amino acids. V was pared by 2 bases and J by 1 base, with 1 base of the junction left unmatched. The germline CDR1 and CDR2 sequences are SGHVS and FNYEAQ.

The chain recombines TRBV9 with TRBJ2-4; tentatively, D is TRBD2 (6 bases). V lost 0 bases and J lost 12, with 10 bases in between. The CDR3 is 12 residues long. Germline V lookup: CDR1 SGDLS, CDR2 YYNGEE. The CDR3 loop is CASSVDGTRQYF. The CDR3 nucleotides are TGTGCCAGCAGCGTAGACGGGACTCGTCAGTACTTC.

The chain carries TRBV19 and TRBJ1-5, with 7 bases identical to TRBD1. The CDR3 is made up of 14 amino acids. Germline CDR1 and CDR2: LNHDA and SQIVND (reference sequence). V was clipped by 4 bases and J by 7 bases; unmatched bases: 7. The CDR3 coding sequence is TGTGCCAGTAGTACGACAGGGTCCGAGCAGCCCCAGCATTTT. Encoded protein: CASSTTGSEQPQHF.

This clone was counted once. This sequence may be a read error, since a much larger clone differs from it by one base. This CDR3 is also generated by other DNA sequences in the sample. V is TRBV5-1 and J is TRBJ2-5; 11 positions match TRBD1. The ends lost 4 bases at V and 11 bases at J; junction bases unmatched: 13. The CDR3 is 15 amino acids. The germline V gene has CDR1 SGHRS and CDR2 YFSETQ. In nucleotides, the CDR3 is TGCGCCAGCAGCCTAACCAGTGGACAGGGGGCGCGTCAGTACTTC. Amino acid sequence: CASSLTSGQGARQYF.